Here is one T cell receptor (beta chain) with its context. Every PCR received spiked-in synthetic TCR analog templates. Measured with immunoSEQ multiplex PCR; TCRdb has only the in-frame clones, and not every one. Seen here are about 82,000 clones, around 80% observed once, and the top ten hold 9% to 9.5%. The data were taken from a study of PD-L1 blockade in urothelial cancer. Across the study: Study patients had been treated with 0 to 3 previous chemotherapy regimens. Blood analysis took place 3 weeks (second dose) and 6 weeks after treatment start.

Germline V lookup: CDR1 SGHTA, CDR2 FQGTGA. This CDR3 spans 15 amino acids. The V and J ends lost 0 bases and 3 bases respectively, with 9 bases between them. Each patient contributed between 1 and 8 total time points of blood mononuclear cells, pretreatment and during treatment. The sequencing here drew on PBMCs, taken around atezolizumab (anti-PD-L1) treatment. This chain joins TRBV7-3 and TRBJ2-1, with TRBD2 as a possible D gene (5 bases). This TCR was recovered from a man between 65 and 79 years old with urothelial cancer. The CDR3 is CASSLTGSGYNEQFF. In nucleotides, the CDR3 is TGTGCCAGCAGCTTAACTGGGAGCGGCTACAATGAGCAGTTCTTC. Filled out from reference TRBV7-3 and TRBJ2-1, the complete variable domain reads GAGVSQTPSNKVTEKGKYVELRCDPISGHTALYWYRQSLGQGPEFLIYFQGTGAADDSGLPNDRFFAVRPEGSVSTLKIQRTERGDSAVYLCASSLTGSGYNEQFFGPGTRLTVL.